Detailed here is one T cell receptor (beta chain). Antigen specificity is unknown. The CDR3 loop spans 18 amino acids. CDR1 is SGHVS, CDR2 FQNEAQ, per germline. The V and J ends lost 0 bases and 7 bases, in that order; junction bases with no gene match: 13. Repeated repertoire sampling spanned the course of chemoradiotherapy. Some clones are missing from TCRdb's copy, which holds only in-frame ones; the method was immunoSEQ multiplex PCR. The table lists some 4,200 clones, more than 60% of them singletons. This sample is part of a study of chemoradiotherapy in HPV16-positive cancers. Across the whole study: Functional T-cell assays on two HPV16-positive patients' cells defined candidate HPV-specific clones and common TCR motifs.

General study findings and limits: Non-HPV-specific T cells did not expand in tumors during treatment, whereas candidate HPV-specific clones and E7-related motifs did.

Sampling was carried out from a patient who underwent chemoradiotherapy. This chain joins TRBV7-8 and TRBJ1-5, with TRBD1 identical over 9 bases. This clonotype was obtained from a human donor with HPV-associated anogenital cancer. The CDR3 bases are TGTGCCAGCAGCTTAGCCGGGACAGGGTCACCTAGGGGCCAGCCCCAGCATTTT. Its translation: CASSLAGTGSPRGQPQHF.